Shown below are 30 T cell receptor beta chains from a single sample sequenced in a study of shared clonotypes between healthy human individuals. Profiling relied on immunoSEQ multiplex PCR, and the TCRdb table lists in-frame clones only, not all of them. The sample has fewer than 150,000 clones, 65% to 75% seen once. Input material: memory CD8+ T cells sorted from blood. Subset in this sample: CD45RO+ cells pooled with CCR7-negative TemRA cells. The receptors here all came from a woman aged 30 to 39 in good health.

Comments on this clone: This may be a read error: a much more frequent sequence differs by one nucleotide. The rearrangement uses TRBV7-2 and TRBJ1-5; D unresolved. Germline values: CDR1 SGHTA, CDR2 FQGNSA. This CDR3 is built from 13 residues. Trimming took off 5 bases at V and 1 base at J, with 6 bases between the two ends. CDR3 region: CASSPDSNQPQHF. The CDR3, as DNA: TGTGCCAGCAGCCCGGACAGCAATCAGCCCCAGCATTTT.

As concerns this clone: One junction end disagrees with the germline gene, perhaps due to a read error. The chain uses TRBV6-4 and TRBJ2-7; 11 positions agree with TRBD2. This CDR3 spans 16 amino acids. Germline V lookup: CDR1 MRHNA, CDR2 SNTAGT. CDR3 DNA: TGTGCCAGCAGTTACTCTCGACTAGCGGGATTCTACGAGCAGTACTTC. This gives the protein CASSYSRLAGFYEQYF.

CDR3 nucleotides: TGTGCCAGCAGACGGGACAGCCTCAACTACGAGCAGTACTTC. As protein: CASRRDSLNYEQYF. The rearrangement uses TRBV28 and TRBJ2-7, with 7 bases that match TRBD1. The CDR3 contains 14 residues. J lost 3 bases, V lost 6 bases, and 8 bases had no gene match. CDR1 MDHEN and CDR2 SYDVKM come from the germline V gene.

The chain recombines TRBV5-1 with TRBJ2-3; tentatively, D is TRBD2 (6 bases). The germline gives CDR1 SGHRS, CDR2 YFSETQ. Trimming cost V 6 bases and J 2 bases, with 19 bases left between them. This CDR3 contains 16 residues. This CDR3 reads CASTEAQGLVTDTQYF. The CDR3 nucleotides read TGCGCCAGCACCGAGGCCCAGGGACTGGTCACAGATACGCAGTATTTT.

This clone was seen more than once but under ten times. The chain carries TRBV28 and TRBJ2-3; 7 nucleotides line up with TRBD2. CDR3 length equals 17 residues. V trimming: 5 bases; J trimming: 4 bases; junction bases outside the gene matches: 15. The germline V gene has CDR1 MDHEN and CDR2 SYDVKM. CDR3 coding DNA: TGTGCCAGCAGTAGCCTCCGCGGGGGTGTGGTTTCAGATACGCAGTATTTT. It codes for CASSSLRGGVVSDTQYF.

This clone occurred a few times. V is TRBV25-1 and J is TRBJ2-7, with TRBD2 as a possible D gene (5 bases). The V end lost 3 bases, the J end lost 2 bases, and 8 bases lay between the germline ends. This CDR3 region has 13 residues. Germline values: CDR1 MGHDK, CDR2 SYGVNS. CDR3 protein: CASSDRDTYEQYF. The CDR3 region has the DNA TGTGCCAGCAGTGACCGGGATACCTACGAGCAGTACTTC.

This clone was picked up a small number of times. The J gene is TRBJ2-7, the V gene TRBV25-1; D gene ambiguous. In germline, CDR1 is MGHDK, CDR2 SYGVNS. The CDR3 is 11 residues long. The V and J ends lost 2 bases and 5 bases respectively, with 4 bases between them. CDR3 DNA sequence: TGTGCCAGCAGTGAAAATCACGAGCAGTACTTC. Its translation: CASSENHEQYF.

The V gene is TRBV7-9, the J gene TRBJ2-3; no clear D. V gave up 1 base and J gave up 2 bases, with 4 bases separating them. The germline V gene has CDR1 SEHNR and CDR2 FQNEAQ (reference sequence). The CDR3 is 13 amino acids. The CDR3 reads CASSLGSTDTQYF. The DNA for the CDR3 is TGTGCCAGCAGCTTAGGGTCCACAGATACGCAGTATTTT.

This chain's CDR3 is CASSTTTAAGGTDTQYF. CDR3 bases: TGTGCCAGTAGTACCACAACAGCAGCGGGAGGTACGGATACGCAGTATTTT. The rearrangement uses TRBV19 and TRBJ2-3, with 9 bases identical to TRBD2. Germline values: CDR1 LNHDA, CDR2 SQIVND (reference sequence). This CDR3 is 17 amino acids long. With 4 bases clipped from V and 6 bases from J, the junction kept 14 bases outside the gene matches.

In its sample, this clone was seen a few times. The J gene is TRBJ2-3, the V gene TRBV5-5; no clear D. The CDR3 has 11 amino acids. Trimming removed 1 base from V and 4 bases from J, with 1 base in between. Germline lookup yields CDR1 SGHKS and CDR2 YYEKEE (reference sequence). CDR3 DNA sequence: TGTGCCAGCAGCTTGTCAGATACGCAGTATTTT. It yields the protein CASSLSDTQYF.

This chain connects TRBV5-5 to TRBJ2-7; no firm D call. The CDR3 loop spans 15 amino acids. Trimming shortened V by 5 bases and J by 0 bases, and 15 bases separated the two germline ends. From germline, CDR1 is SGHKS and CDR2 YYEKEE (reference sequence). CDR3 sequence: CASRFGATSSYEQYF. The CDR3 DNA sequence: TGTGCCAGCAGATTTGGAGCGACGAGCTCCTACGAGCAGTACTTC.

The CDR3 DNA reads as TGCGCCAGCAGTGAGTGGCCGCTAGCCAAAAACATTCAGTACTTC. This codes for CASSEWPLAKNIQYF. The V and J genes are TRBV10-2 and TRBJ2-4; no definite D call. The germline gives CDR1 WSHSY, CDR2 SAAADI. The CDR3 contains 15 residues. The V and J ends lost 1 base and 0 bases respectively, with 7 bases between them.

The V call is TRBV7-3, the J call TRBJ2-1; no definite D call. Trimming removed 5 bases from V and 0 bases from J, with 11 bases in between. The CDR3 totals 15 residues. Germline V lookup: CDR1 SGHTA, CDR2 FQGTGA. As DNA, the CDR3 is TGTGCCAGCAGCGGATTTAGCAGCTCCTACAATGAGCAGTTCTTC. It codes for CASSGFSSSYNEQFF.

The rearrangement uses TRBV27 and TRBJ2-6; D is uncertain. Trimming left V 6 bases short and J 2 bases short, with 14 bases between. Germline V lookup: CDR1 MNHEY, CDR2 SMNVEV (reference sequence). This CDR3 is 16 amino acids long. DNA for the CDR3: TGTGCCAGCAGACCAACCGACCGCACTGGGGCCAACGTCCTGACTTTC. Protein: CASRPTDRTGANVLTF.

This clone came up once. As DNA, the CDR3 is TGTGCCAGCAGCCCCGGTTTATCCTACGAGCAGTACTTC. Its translation is CASSPGLSYEQYF. The V gene is TRBV11-2, the J gene TRBJ2-7, with D uncertain. In germline, CDR1 is SGHAT, CDR2 FQNNGV. The CDR3 is made up of 13 amino acids. The V end was cut by 5 bases, the J end by 1 base, with 9 bases between.

The chain recombines TRBV11-2 with TRBJ2-1; D remains unclear. V lost 0 bases and J lost 4, with 7 bases in between. The CDR3 totals 14 residues. The germline gives CDR1 SGHAT, CDR2 FQNNGV. CDR3 region: CASSLDNPYNEQFF. DNA of the CDR3: TGTGCCAGCAGCTTAGATAACCCATACAATGAGCAGTTCTTC.

This clone has a count of ten or more. The chain joins TRBV30 to TRBJ1-5, with D possibly being TRBD1 (5 bases). The V end was cut by 2 bases, the J end by 1 base, with 9 bases between. Germline loops: CDR1 GTSNPN, CDR2 SVGIG (reference sequence). This CDR3 has 14 amino acids. The CDR3 loop is CAWSRRGSNQPQHF. The DNA for the CDR3 is TGTGCCTGGAGTCGACGGGGGAGCAATCAGCCCCAGCATTTT.

CDR3 sequence reads: CASRPLGSYNEQFF. The CDR3 DNA reads as TGTGCCAGCCGGCCCTTGGGCTCCTACAATGAGCAGTTCTTC. The chain couples TRBV7-2 to TRBJ2-1; D gene uncertain. The ends were cut back, 8 bases at V and 0 bases at J, with 11 bases in the middle. Per the germline V gene, CDR1 is SGHTA and CDR2 is FQGNSA. The CDR3 loop spans 14 amino acids.

The V and J genes are TRBV9 and TRBJ2-5; TRBD2 agrees at 10 bases. TRBJ2-7 explains the end of the DNA better; the J call may be wrong. Looked up from germline, CDR1 is SGDLS and CDR2 is YYNGEE. This CDR3 has 14 amino acids. The CDR3 sequence is CASSVGTSVDEQYF. The DNA for the CDR3 is TGTGCCAGCAGCGTGGGGACTAGCGTCGACGAGCAGTACTTC.

The CDR3 coding sequence is TGTGCCAGCAGCCAATTGGCCAGCGGCATAGGGGCCCAGTACTTC. Its translation is CASSQLASGIGAQYF. The chain recombines TRBV14 with TRBJ2-5; TRBD1 or TRBD2 may be the D gene (5 bases each). Germline V gives CDR1 SGHDN, CDR2 FVKESK. V was cut by 2 bases and J by 9 bases, with 19 bases left in between. The CDR3 runs 15 residues.

This clone was recorded a few times. The chain links TRBV5-1 to TRBJ1-1; D call uncertain. This CDR3 is built from 13 residues. Germline CDR1 SGHRS, CDR2 YFSETQ. Trimming took off 0 bases at V and 5 bases at J, with 8 bases between the two ends. The CDR3 protein is CASSLEGGTEAFF. The CDR3 DNA reads TGCGCCAGCAGCTTGGAGGGCGGGACTGAAGCTTTCTTT. The full variable domain, in which reference TRBV5-1 and TRBJ1-1 provide the parts outside the CDR3, is KAGVTQTPRYLIKTRGQQVTLSCSPISGHRSVSWYQQTPGQGLQFLFEYFSETQRNKGNFPGRFSGRQFSNSRSEMNVSTLELGDSALYLCASSLEGGTEAFFGQGTRLTVV.

The J gene is TRBJ2-7, the V gene TRBV29-1; 7 bases align to TRBD2. The CDR3 is 13 amino acids. V dropped 3 bases and J dropped 4; count of bases not matched to a gene: 6. Per the germline V gene, CDR1 is SQVTM and CDR2 is ANQGSEA. CDR3 coding DNA: TGCAGCGTTGAGGATGAAGCGGGGTACGAGCAGTACTTC. This encodes CSVEDEAGYEQYF.

A word on this clone: A read error is possible here, since a much larger clone lies one base away. The chain links TRBV9 to TRBJ2-2; D is uncertain. The CDR3 loop spans 12 amino acids. Deletions cut 4 bases from V and 5 bases from J, with 6 bases between. The germline V gene encodes CDR1 SGDLS and CDR2 YYNGEE. The CDR3 here is CASSQGTGELFF. The CDR3, as DNA: TGTGCCAGCAGCCAAGGGACCGGGGAGCTGTTTTTT.

This clone occurred many times. CDR3 residues: CASNPTRGGSYEQYF. In nucleotides, the CDR3 is TGTGCCAGCAACCCAACTCGGGGCGGATCCTACGAGCAGTACTTC. The chain joins TRBV7-8 to TRBJ2-7; D possibly uses TRBD1 or TRBD2 (5 bases each). This CDR3 contains 15 residues. V was trimmed by 7 bases and J by 1 base, leaving 17 bases between them. The germline V gene has CDR1 SGHVS and CDR2 FQNEAQ.

This clone appeared a few times. The chain carries TRBV7-2 and TRBJ2-6, with 8 bases fitting TRBD1. Germline V gene sequence: CDR1 SGHTA, CDR2 FQGNSA. With V trimmed by 4 bases and J by 0 bases, 8 bases remained unmatched. The CDR3 runs 18 residues. Here the CDR3 reads CASSSSGTGYSGANVLTF. CDR3 DNA sequence: TGTGCCAGCAGCTCATCCGGGACAGGATACTCTGGGGCCAACGTCCTGACTTTC.

This clone was picked up a small number of times. This chain links TRBV7-8 with TRBJ2-3; TRBD2 might be the D (5 bases). Trimming shortened V by 3 bases and J by 4 bases, and 14 bases separated the two germline ends. Germline CDR1 reads SGHVS; CDR2 reads FQNEAQ. The CDR3 length is 15 residues. CDR3 DNA sequence: TGTGCCAGCAGCTTCGGAGCGGCCGGGGCAGATACGCAGTATTTT. It translates to CASSFGAAGADTQYF.

The J gene is TRBJ1-1, the V gene TRBV4-1; the match to TRBD1 covers 7 bases. The CDR3 runs 15 residues. From germline, CDR1 is MGHRA and CDR2 YSYEKL. Trimming removed 2 bases from V and 1 base from J; junction bases left unmatched: 4. CDR3 in amino acids: CASSQRGQRNTEAFF. CDR3 bases: TGCGCCAGCAGCCAACGGGGACAGAGGAACACTGAAGCTTTCTTT.

The chain is built from TRBV15 and TRBJ2-1; D is unresolved. The CDR3 length is 13 residues. The V end was cut by 11 bases, the J end by 0 bases, with 11 bases between. Per the germline V gene, CDR1 is LNHNV and CDR2 is YYDKDF (reference sequence). The CDR3 sequence: CACAAYSYNEQFF. CDR3 nucleotide sequence: TGTGCCTGCGCGGCCTACTCCTACAATGAGCAGTTCTTC. The complete variable domain, with remaining parts taken from reference TRBV15 and TRBJ2-1, reads DAMVIQNPRYQVTQFGKPVTLSCSQTLNHNVMYWYQQKSSQAPKLLFHYYDKDFNNEADTPDNFQSRRPNTSFCFLDIRSPGLGDTAMYLCACAAYSYNEQFFGPGTRLTVL.

V gene TRBV7-9 combines with J gene TRBJ1-2, with D unresolved. The V end lost 1 base, the J end lost 4 bases, and 10 bases lay between the germline ends. The length of the CDR3 is 14 residues. Germline-derived CDR1 and CDR2 are SEHNR and FQNEAQ (reference sequence). The CDR3 coding sequence is TGTGCCAGCAGCTTAGGTTCAGCCGGCTATGGCTACACCTTC. Protein product: CASSLGSAGYGYTF.

This rearrangement joins TRBV28 to TRBJ1-5; the D gene is possibly TRBD1 (5 bases). The CDR3 spans 15 residues. V lost 3 bases and J lost 5, with 14 bases in between. In germline, CDR1 is MDHEN, CDR2 SYDVKM. CDR3 sequence reads: CASSLLRGVDQPQHF. CDR3 sequence (DNA): TGTGCCAGCAGTTTGTTAAGGGGAGTAGATCAGCCCCAGCATTTT.